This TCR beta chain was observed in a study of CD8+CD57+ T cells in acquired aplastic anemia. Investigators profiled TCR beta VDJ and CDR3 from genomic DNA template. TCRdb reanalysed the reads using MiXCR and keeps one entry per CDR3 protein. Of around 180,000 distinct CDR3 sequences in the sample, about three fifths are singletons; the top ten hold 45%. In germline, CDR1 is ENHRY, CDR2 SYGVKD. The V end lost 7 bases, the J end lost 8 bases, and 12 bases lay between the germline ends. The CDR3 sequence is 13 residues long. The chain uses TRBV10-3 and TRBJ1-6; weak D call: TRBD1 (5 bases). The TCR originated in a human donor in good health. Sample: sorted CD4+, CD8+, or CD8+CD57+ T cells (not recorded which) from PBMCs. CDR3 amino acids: CAINIDRDSPLHF. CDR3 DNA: TGTGCCATCAATATTGACAGAGATTCACCCCTCCACTTT.